This passage covers 7 T cell receptor beta chains from one sample sequenced in a study of blood T cell repertoires in COVID-19. The assay was immunoSEQ multiplex PCR, and TCRdb's table has in-frame clones only and misses some. This table has roughly 190,000 clones, roughly 82% appearing once. The sequenced sample was PBMCs or T cells enriched from blood (not recorded which). These receptors originate from an older woman with acute COVID-19.

V and J are TRBV9 and TRBJ1-4, with TRBD1 matching 7 bases. The CDR3 spans 14 residues. After removal of 3 bases from V and 4 bases from J, the junction contained 3 bases not matched to a gene. Germline assignment: CDR1 SGDLS and CDR2 YYNGEE. The CDR3 is CASSATGNNEKLFF. As DNA, the CDR3 is TGTGCCAGCAGCGCGACAGGGAATAATGAAAAACTGTTTTTT.

The chain joins TRBV2 to TRBJ2-3, with D perhaps matching TRBD2 (5 bases). V was pared by 3 bases and J by 5 bases, with 21 bases between. The V gene's germline CDR1 is SNHLY and CDR2 FYNNEI. The CDR3 extends over 17 amino acids. For the CDR3, the DNA is TGTGCCAGCAGTGAGATGGGAGCCAGTTTCCTCGGAGATACGCAGTATTTT. The encoded protein is CASSEMGASFLGDTQYF.

The J gene is TRBJ2-3, the V gene TRBV7-9; D might be TRBD1 (6 bases). There are 15 residues in the CDR3. Germline V gene sequence: CDR1 SEHNR, CDR2 FQNEAQ (reference sequence). Trimming pared 6 bases from V and 0 bases from J, leaving 13 bases between. The CDR3 nucleotides are TGTGCCAGCAGACGAAGACAGGATAGCACAGATACGCAGTATTTT. It is translated as CASRRRQDSTDTQYF. Together with reference TRBV7-9 and TRBJ2-3, the CDR3 gives the full variable domain: DTGVSQNPRHKITKRGQNVTFRCDPISEHNRLYWYRQTLGQGPEFLTYFQNEAQLEKSRLLSDRFSAERPKGSFSTLEIQRTEQGDSAMYLCASRRRQDSTDTQYFGPGTRLTVL.

This rearrangement joins TRBV5-4 to TRBJ1-2; tentative D call: TRBD1 (6 bases). This CDR3 is 14 amino acids long. Germline V gene lookup returns CDR1 SGHNT and CDR2 YYREEE (reference sequence). The V and J ends lost 4 bases and 1 base respectively, with 11 bases between them. The CDR3 loop is CASSELQGNYGYTF. The CDR3 coding sequence is TGTGCCAGCAGCGAGTTACAGGGTAACTATGGCTACACCTTC.

This chain connects TRBV7-9 to TRBJ2-5, with a tentative D call TRBD1 (6 bases). Germline V lookup: CDR1 SEHNR, CDR2 FQNEAQ (reference sequence). This CDR3 contains 16 residues. V lost 4 bases, J lost 2 bases, and 17 bases lay in between. This CDR3 is CASSSIQGSDQETQYF. For the CDR3, the DNA is TGTGCCAGCAGCTCGATACAGGGCTCGGATCAAGAGACCCAGTACTTC.

This clone has a single count. The V and J genes are TRBV10-3 and TRBJ2-7; D perhaps matches TRBD1 (6 bases). Germline loops: CDR1 ENHRY, CDR2 SYGVKD. V lost 8 bases and J lost 4, with 12 bases in between. The CDR3 runs to 12 residues. For the CDR3, the DNA is TGTGCCATCGCCGGGACATCTTACGAGCAGTACTTC. Encoded protein: CAIAGTSYEQYF.

The chain recombines TRBV18 with TRBJ1-4; D may be TRBD1 (5 bases). Germline V gene sequence: CDR1 KGHSH, CDR2 LQKENI. Trimming pared 3 bases from V and 7 bases from J, leaving 18 bases between. This CDR3 contains 16 residues. The CDR3 DNA sequence: TGTGCCAGCTCACCCCCGGGACTTCATCAGGGTGAAAAACTGTTTTTT. It specifies CASSPPGLHQGEKLFF. Based on the CDR3 plus reference TRBV18 and TRBJ1-4, the full variable domain is NAGVMQNPRHLVRRRGQEARLRCSPMKGHSHVYWYRQLPEEGLKFMVYLQKENIIDESGMPKERFSAEFPKEGPSILRIQQVVRGDSAAYFCASSPPGLHQGEKLFFGSGTQLSVL.